This passage covers 5 T cell receptor beta chains from one sample sequenced in a study of T cell responses to AZD1222 COVID-19 vaccine. Using immunoSEQ multiplex PCR, the repertoire was profiled, and TCRdb retains in-frame clones only, with some absent. The sample consists of 120,000 to 150,000 clones, more than 75% of them appearing once. This specimen consisted of peripheral blood, obtained on day 0 of MenACWY control vaccination. These TCRs come from an adult in good health.

This chain connects TRBV30 to TRBJ2-3; possibly TRBD1 or TRBD2 for D (5 bases each). The CDR3 is made up of 11 amino acids. Per the germline V gene, CDR1 is GTSNPN and CDR2 is SVGIG (reference sequence). CDR3 bases: TGTGCTTTCGAGGGGCTCCATACGCAGTATTTT. Protein: CAFEGLHTQYF.

The chain recombines TRBV6-6 with TRBJ2-5, with D perhaps matching TRBD1 (5 bases). CDR1 and CDR2 (germline): MNHNY, SVGAGI (reference sequence). The CDR3 length is 17 residues. The V gene lost 5 bases and the J gene lost 2 bases, with 21 bases spanning the gap. CDR3 DNA sequence: TGTGCCAGCAGTCTTCGGCCCTCAGGGAAAATACAAGAGACCCAGTACTTC. It codes for CASSLRPSGKIQETQYF.

The rearrangement uses TRBV7-8 and TRBJ2-2, with D possibly matching TRBD1 (6 bases). In germline, CDR1 is SGHVS, CDR2 FQNEAQ. Trimming left V 6 bases short and J 7 bases short, with 24 bases between. The CDR3 spans 17 residues. The DNA for the CDR3 is TGTGCCAGCAGTTTAACAGGGTGGCCATTTGGTCACGGGGAGCTGTTTTTT. It encodes CASSLTGWPFGHGELFF.

The genes are TRBV11-3 and TRBJ2-3, with 16 bases fitting TRBD2. CDR1 is SGHNT, CDR2 YENEEA, per germline. The V segment lost 5 bases and the J segment 4 bases; nucleotides outside the gene matches: 6. The CDR3 is 17 residues long. The CDR3 loop reads CASSQGLAGGPADTQYF. DNA for the CDR3: TGTGCCAGCAGCCAGGGACTAGCGGGGGGGCCCGCAGATACGCAGTATTTT.

The chain has TRBV5-1 and TRBJ1-3; no definite D call. CDR1 is SGHRS, CDR2 YFSETQ, per germline. V was cut by 4 bases and J by 0 bases, with 14 bases left in between. The CDR3 spans 16 residues. CDR3 amino acids: CASSLPEASSGNTIYF. DNA for the CDR3: TGCGCCAGCAGCCTCCCCGAGGCGAGCTCTGGAAACACCATATATTTT.